Listed below are T cell receptor beta chains from one sample, sequenced in a study of T cells in Graves' hyperthyroidism and ophthalmopathy. TCRdb used MiXCR to reprocess the multiplex PCR reads, holding one entry per CDR3 protein. The table shows over 150,000 distinct CDR3 sequences, with around 15% occurring only once. The sequenced material came from blood. These receptors were taken from a woman between 50 and 59 years old with Graves' hyperthyroidism. CDR3s include the opening cysteine and the closing phenylalanine or tryptophan. The order of the fields is J gene, D gene, clone size, V gene, CDR3 protein, CDR3 DNA. The D gene is left open where the match is weak. Not all rows give a size; the values are once, few, many and, for expanded clones, a class.

TRBJ2-7,.,.,TRBV5-6,CASSLAVTGRPHEQYF,TGTGCCAGCAGCTTGGCCGTTACAGGTCGACCCCACGAGCAGTACTTC
TRBJ2-7,TRBD2,.,TRBV28,CASSKSSGRRRIGVEQYF,TGTGCCAGCAGTAAATCTAGCGGGCGCAGAAGGATCGGAGTCGAGCAGTACTTC
TRBJ1-2,.,many,TRBV28,CASSLLRDTYGYTF,TGTGCCAGCAGTTTACTCAGGGATACCTATGGCTACACCTTC
TRBJ2-5,.,many,TRBV27,CASSTVGPETQYF,TGTGCCAGCAGTACCGTTGGGCCGGAGACCCAGTACTTC
TRBJ1-1,TRBD1,many,TRBV7-9,CASSFLGGGGTEAFF,TGTGCCAGCAGCTTCCTCGGAGGGGGCGGCACTGAAGCTTTCTTT
TRBJ1-1,.,many,TRBV6-5,CASSYAIGPTVGEAFF,TGTGCCAGCAGTTACGCGATCGGCCCCACAGTGGGTGAAGCTTTCTTT
TRBJ1-3,.,few,TRBV14,CASSLQERLSGNTIYF,TGTGCCAGCAGCCTGCAGGAGAGACTCTCTGGAAACACCATATATTTT
TRBJ2-2,TRBD2,many,TRBV5-1,CASSLGLAGGDGELFF,TGCGCCAGCAGCTTGGGACTAGCGGGGGGCGACGGGGAGCTGTTTTTT
TRBJ2-7,.,many,TRBV6-1,CASTRGYEQYF,TGTGCCAGCACTAGGGGCTACGAGCAGTACTTC
TRBJ1-5,TRBD1,many,TRBV27,CASSAGTGRHQPQHF,TGTGCCAGCAGTGCCGGGACAGGGAGGCACCAGCCCCAGCATTTT
TRBJ1-5,.,.,TRBV4-2,CASSAAKNQPQHF,TGTGCCAGCAGCGCTGCGAAGAATCAGCCCCAGCATTTT
TRBJ1-1,.,many,TRBV2,CASKGTLNTEAFF,TGTGCCAGCAAGGGGACTTTGAACACTGAAGCTTTCTTT
TRBJ2-5,.,many,TRBV29-1,CSGADAKETQYF,TGCAGCGGGGCCGACGCGAAAGAGACCCAGTACTTC
TRBJ2-1,.,many,TRBV7-3,CASSLGQHNEQFF,TGTGCCAGCAGCTTAGGGCAGCACAATGAGCAGTTCTTC
TRBJ2-3,TRBD1,.,TRBV5-5,CASSWDRGGDTQYF,TGTGCCAGCAGCTGGGACAGGGGTGGGGATACGCAGTATTTT
TRBJ1-2,.,many,TRBV29-1,CSVRRAKQGYTF,TGCAGCGTTCGCCGGGCCAAACAGGGCTACACCTTC
TRBJ2-1,TRBD2,many,TRBV7-8,CASSPPGVQGGLASYNEQFF,TGTGCCAGCAGCCCTCCCGGAGTACAGGGCGGACTAGCGTCCTACAATGAGCAGTTCTTC
TRBJ1-3,.,.,TRBV7-2,CASSDGQIGNTIYF,TGTGCCAGCAGCGACGGACAGATAGGAAACACCATATATTTT
TRBJ2-3,TRBD1,few,TRBV5-1,CASSRTGTGVYSTDTQCF,TGCGCCAGCAGCAGAACCGGGACAGGTGTCTATAGCACAGATACGCAGTGTTTT
TRBJ2-3,.,many,TRBV5-1,CASSLPAGRTDTQYF,TGCGCCAGCAGCTTACCGGCGGGGCGCACAGATACGCAGTATTTT
TRBJ1-4,TRBD1,many,TRBV27,CASSLSRDRVAEKLFF,TGTGCCAGCAGTTTATCCCGGGACAGGGTTGCTGAAAAACTGTTTTTT
TRBJ2-5,.,many,TRBV7-9,CASSLEARGAQYF,TGTGCCAGCAGCTTAGAGGCGCGCGGGGCCCAGTACTTC
TRBJ2-2,.,many,TRBV2,CASIRTENTGELFF,TGTGCCAGCATCCGGACAGAAAACACCGGGGAGCTGTTTTTT
TRBJ1-2,.,many,TRBV5-8,CASSLGGLPNYGYTF,TGTGCCAGCAGCTTGGGGGGCCTCCCTAACTATGGCTACACCTTC
TRBJ2-5,.,many,TRBV7-2,CASSLGTRGETQYF,TGTGCCAGCAGCTTAGGGACTAGGGGGGAGACCCAGTACTTC
TRBJ2-7,.,many,TRBV28,CASSDTASYEQYF,TGTGCCAGCAGCGACACCGCCTCCTACGAGCAGTACTTC
TRBJ2-7,TRBD2,many,TRBV4-1,CASSQRGGGTSYEQYF,TGCGCCAGCAGCCAGCGAGGCGGGGGAACTAGCTACGAGCAGTACTTC
TRBJ1-1,TRBD1,many,TRBV6-2/TRBV6-3,CASSQGAFMNTEAFF,TGTGCCAGCTCCCAGGGGGCATTCATGAACACTGAAGCTTTCTTT
TRBJ2-7,TRBD2,many,TRBV6-1,CASSLIAGGPREQYF,TGTGCCAGCAGTTTGATAGCGGGGGGGCCGCGGGAGCAGTACTTC
TRBJ1-1,TRBD1,many,TRBV29-1,CSVEKTGEVTEAFF,TGCAGCGTTGAGAAGACAGGGGAGGTCACTGAAGCTTTCTTT
TRBJ1-1,TRBD1,many,TRBV6-1,CASTPKFGDSRDRTQAFF,TGTGCCAGCACCCCTAAGTTCGGGGACAGCCGCGATCGGACTCAAGCTTTCTTT
TRBJ1-2,.,many,TRBV2,CASSEQGRSYGYTF,TGTGCCAGCAGTGAACAGGGTAGGAGCTATGGCTACACCTTC
TRBJ1-2,TRBD1,many,TRBV2,CASSDGTGNGYTF,TGTGCCAGCAGTGACGGGACAGGAAATGGCTACACCTTC
TRBJ1-5,.,many,TRBV19,CASMGPGNQPQHF,TGTGCCAGTATGGGGCCAGGGAACCAGCCCCAGCATTTT
TRBJ2-1,TRBD2,.,TRBV20-1,CSARSGGAGNEQFF,TGCAGTGCTAGGAGCGGGGGGGCAGGTAATGAGCAGTTCTTC
TRBJ1-1,.,many,TRBV6-1,CASSSGYTEAFF,TGTGCCAGCAGCTCGGGCTACACTGAAGCTTTCTTT
TRBJ1-2,.,many,TRBV19,CASTSVTAPGAYGYTF,.
TRBJ2-2,TRBD2,many,TRBV6-1,CASALSGGATGELFF,TGTGCCAGCGCGCTAAGCGGGGGGGCGACCGGGGAGCTGTTTTTT
TRBJ2-7,TRBD2,many,TRBV2,CASSERLAGDRGEQYF,TGTGCCAGCAGTGAAAGGTTAGCGGGGGACCGCGGCGAGCAGTACTTC
TRBJ2-1,.,once,TRBV5-6,CASSLLQGRNEQFF,TGTGCCAGCAGCTTGCTTCAGGGGAGGAATGAGCAGTTCTTC
TRBJ1-1,TRBD1,many,TRBV11-2,CASSPDGEGADTEAFF,TGTGCCAGCAGCCCCGATGGGGAGGGGGCGGATACTGAAGCTTTCTTT
TRBJ2-7,.,many,TRBV2,CASSPGLSSYEQYF,TGTGCCAGCAGTCCGGGTCTTAGCTCCTACGAGCAGTACTTC
TRBJ2-3,.,many,TRBV7-3,CASSLDMGSGRDTQYF,TGTGCCAGCAGCTTAGATATGGGGTCGGGGCGGGATACGCAGTATTTT
TRBJ2-5,.,many,TRBV5-1,CASSITQETQYF,TGCGCCAGCAGCATAACACAAGAGACCCAGTACTTC
TRBJ1-6,.,.,TRBV11-2,CASSLGRLPQYPLHF,TGTGCCAGCAGCTTAGGTCGCCTTCCTCAATATCCCCTCCACTTT
TRBJ1-1,.,many,TRBV12-3/TRBV12-4,CASTSRWAEAFF,TGTGCCAGCACCTCACGTTGGGCTGAAGCTTTCTTT
TRBJ2-7,.,many,TRBV13,CASSPGGVYEQYF,TGTGCCAGCAGCCCGGGTGGAGTCTACGAGCAGTACTTC
TRBJ1-5,.,many,TRBV6-1,CAGSEWRDQVQPQHF,TGTGCCGGCAGTGAGTGGAGAGACCAGGTTCAGCCCCAGCATTTT
TRBJ1-1,.,.,TRBV14,CASGGVLDTEAFF,TGTGCCAGCGGCGGGGTCTTGGACACTGAAGCTTTCTTT
TRBJ2-7,.,many,TRBV3-1,CASSRAGPEQYF,TGTGCCAGCAGCCGGGCAGGACCCGAGCAGTACTTC
TRBJ2-2,TRBD1,few,TRBV28,CAISHRQGNGELFF,TGTGCCATCAGTCATCGACAGGGGAACGGGGAGCTGTTTTTT
TRBJ2-3,.,many,TRBV6-1,CAIRTGTDTQYF,TGTGCCATCCGTACAGGCACAGATACGCAGTATTTT
TRBJ1-2,.,many,TRBV19,CASSILQAAGGYTF,TGTGCCAGTAGTATCTTACAGGCCGCGGGTGGCTACACCTTC